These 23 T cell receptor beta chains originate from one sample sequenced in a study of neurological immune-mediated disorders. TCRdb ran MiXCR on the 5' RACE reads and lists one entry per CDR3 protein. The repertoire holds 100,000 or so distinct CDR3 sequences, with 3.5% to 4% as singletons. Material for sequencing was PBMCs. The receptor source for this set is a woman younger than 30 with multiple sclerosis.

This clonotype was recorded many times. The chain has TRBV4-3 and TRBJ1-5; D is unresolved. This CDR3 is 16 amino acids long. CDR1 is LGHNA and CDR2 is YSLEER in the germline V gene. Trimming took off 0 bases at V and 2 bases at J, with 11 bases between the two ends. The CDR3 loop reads CASSQDPYFGNQPQHF. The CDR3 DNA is TGCGCCAGCAGCCAAGATCCGTATTTTGGCAATCAGCCCCAGCATTTT.

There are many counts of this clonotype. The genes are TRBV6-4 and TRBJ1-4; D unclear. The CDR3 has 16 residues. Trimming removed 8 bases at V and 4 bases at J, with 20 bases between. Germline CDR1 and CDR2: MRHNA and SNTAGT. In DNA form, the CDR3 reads TGTGCCAGCCCCTGTTCGCCTCGGGCAGTTAATGAAAAACTGTTTTTT. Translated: CASPCSPRAVNEKLFF.

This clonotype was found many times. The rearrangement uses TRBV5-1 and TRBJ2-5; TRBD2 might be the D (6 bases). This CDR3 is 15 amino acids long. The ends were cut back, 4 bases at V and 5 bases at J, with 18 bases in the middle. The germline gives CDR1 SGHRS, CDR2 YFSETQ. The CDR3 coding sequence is TGCGCCAGCAGCCCGGGGACTCCTGCCCCGGAGACCCAGTACTTC. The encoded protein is CASSPGTPAPETQYF. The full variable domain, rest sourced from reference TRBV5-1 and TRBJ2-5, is KAGVTQTPRYLIKTRGQQVTLSCSPISGHRSVSWYQQTPGQGLQFLFEYFSETQRNKGNFPGRFSGRQFSNSRSEMNVSTLELGDSALYLCASSPGTPAPETQYFGPGTRLLVL.

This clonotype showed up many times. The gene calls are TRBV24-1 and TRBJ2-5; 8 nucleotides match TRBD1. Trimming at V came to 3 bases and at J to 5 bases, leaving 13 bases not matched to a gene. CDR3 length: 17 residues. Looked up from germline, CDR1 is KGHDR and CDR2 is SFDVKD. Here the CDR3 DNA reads TGTGCCACCAGTGATCTTGACAGGGGAGGTTCATTGGAGACCCAGTACTTC. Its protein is CATSDLDRGGSLETQYF.

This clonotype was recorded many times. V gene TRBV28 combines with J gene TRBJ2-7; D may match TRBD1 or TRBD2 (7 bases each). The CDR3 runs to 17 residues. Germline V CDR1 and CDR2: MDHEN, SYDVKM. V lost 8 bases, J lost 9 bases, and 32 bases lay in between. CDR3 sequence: CASSPGGGGVDHEGQYF. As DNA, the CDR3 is TGTGCCAGCTCACCAGGGGGGGGAGGGGTCGACCACGAGGGGCAGTACTTC. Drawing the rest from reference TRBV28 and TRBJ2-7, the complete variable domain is DVKVTQSSRYLVKRTGEKVFLECVQDMDHENMFWYRQDPGLGLRLIYFSYDVKMKEKGDIPEGYSVSREKKERFSLILESASTNQTSMYLCASSPGGGGVDHEGQYFGPGTRLTVT.

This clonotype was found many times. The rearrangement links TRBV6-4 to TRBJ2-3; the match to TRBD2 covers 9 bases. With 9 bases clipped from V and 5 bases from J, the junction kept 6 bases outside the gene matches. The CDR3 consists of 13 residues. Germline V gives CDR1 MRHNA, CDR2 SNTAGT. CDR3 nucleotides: TGTGCCAGGAGGCGGGAGGGCCTAGATACGCAGTATTTT. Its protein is CARRREGLDTQYF.

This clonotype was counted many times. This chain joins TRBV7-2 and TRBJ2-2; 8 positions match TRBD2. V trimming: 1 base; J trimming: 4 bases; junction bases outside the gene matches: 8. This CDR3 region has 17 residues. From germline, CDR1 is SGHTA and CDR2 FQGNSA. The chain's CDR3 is CASSLDLRGGRTGELFF. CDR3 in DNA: TGTGCCAGCAGCTTAGATCTCCGGGGGGGCCGCACCGGGGAGCTGTTTTTT.

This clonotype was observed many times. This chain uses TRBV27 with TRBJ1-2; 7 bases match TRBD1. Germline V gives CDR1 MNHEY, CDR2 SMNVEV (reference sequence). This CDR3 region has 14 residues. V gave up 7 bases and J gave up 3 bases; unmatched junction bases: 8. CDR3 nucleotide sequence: TGTGCCAGCACCAGGGGGGGTGGTCACTATGGCTACACCTTC. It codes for CASTRGGGHYGYTF.

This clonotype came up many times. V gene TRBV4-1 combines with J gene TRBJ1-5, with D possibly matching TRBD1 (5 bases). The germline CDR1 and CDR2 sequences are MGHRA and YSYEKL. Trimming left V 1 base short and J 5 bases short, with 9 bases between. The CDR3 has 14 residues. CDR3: CASSQGQGDQPQHF. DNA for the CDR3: TGCGCCAGCAGCCAAGGGCAGGGCGATCAGCCCCAGCATTTT.

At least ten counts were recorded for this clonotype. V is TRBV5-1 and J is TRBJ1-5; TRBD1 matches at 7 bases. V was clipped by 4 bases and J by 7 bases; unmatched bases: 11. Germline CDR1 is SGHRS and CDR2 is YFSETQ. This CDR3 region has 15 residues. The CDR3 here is CASSARQGPGQPQHF. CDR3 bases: TGCGCCAGCAGCGCGAGACAGGGTCCCGGACAGCCCCAGCATTTT.

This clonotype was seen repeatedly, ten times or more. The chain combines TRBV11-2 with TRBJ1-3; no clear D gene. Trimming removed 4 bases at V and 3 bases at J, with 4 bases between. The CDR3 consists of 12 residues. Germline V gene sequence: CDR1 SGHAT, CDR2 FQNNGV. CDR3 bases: TGTGCCAGCAGCTCGATTGGAAACACCATATATTTT. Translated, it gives CASSSIGNTIYF. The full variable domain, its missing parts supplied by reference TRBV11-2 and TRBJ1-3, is EAGVAQSPRYKIIEKRQSVAFWCNPISGHATLYWYQQILGQGPKLLIQFQNNGVVDDSQLPKDRFSAERLKGVDSTLKIQPAKLEDSAVYLCASSSIGNTIYFGEGSWLTVV.

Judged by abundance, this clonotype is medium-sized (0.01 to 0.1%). Here the CDR3 DNA reads TGTGCCAGCAGTTGGGTTTCTGGGGCCAACGTCCTGACTTTC. Its translation: CASSWVSGANVLTF. The chain uses TRBV12-3 or TRBV12-4 and TRBJ2-6, with no clear D. This CDR3 is built from 14 residues. V gave up 4 bases and J gave up 1 base, with 5 bases separating them.

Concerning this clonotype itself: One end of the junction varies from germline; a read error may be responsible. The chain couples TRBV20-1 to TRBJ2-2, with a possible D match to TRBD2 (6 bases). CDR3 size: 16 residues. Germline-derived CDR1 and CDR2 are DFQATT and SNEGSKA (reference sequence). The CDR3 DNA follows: TGCAGTGCTAGAGATATGCGGGACCCAAACACCGGGGAGATGTTTTTT. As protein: CSARDMRDPNTGEMFF.

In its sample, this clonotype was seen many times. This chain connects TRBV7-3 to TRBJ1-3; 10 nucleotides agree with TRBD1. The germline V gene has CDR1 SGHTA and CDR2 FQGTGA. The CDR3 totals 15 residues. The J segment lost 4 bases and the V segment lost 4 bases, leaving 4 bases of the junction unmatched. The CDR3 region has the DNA TGTGCCAGCAGCTCGACAGGGGGCAAAGGAAACACCATATATTTT. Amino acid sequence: CASSSTGGKGNTIYF.

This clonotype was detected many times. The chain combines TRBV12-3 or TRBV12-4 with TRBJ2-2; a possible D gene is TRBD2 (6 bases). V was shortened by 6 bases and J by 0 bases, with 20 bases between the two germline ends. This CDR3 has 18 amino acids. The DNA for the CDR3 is TGTGCCAGCAGCTTAACTAGCCGCCTTACGGCGAACACCGGGGAGCTGTTTTTT. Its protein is CASSLTSRLTANTGELFF.

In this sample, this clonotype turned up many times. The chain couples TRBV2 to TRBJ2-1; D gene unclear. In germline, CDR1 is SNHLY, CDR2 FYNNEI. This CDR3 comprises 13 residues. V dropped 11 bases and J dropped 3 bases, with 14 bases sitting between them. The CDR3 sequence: CAHSFQDYNEQFF. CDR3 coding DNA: TGTGCCCACTCCTTCCAAGACTACAATGAGCAGTTCTTC.

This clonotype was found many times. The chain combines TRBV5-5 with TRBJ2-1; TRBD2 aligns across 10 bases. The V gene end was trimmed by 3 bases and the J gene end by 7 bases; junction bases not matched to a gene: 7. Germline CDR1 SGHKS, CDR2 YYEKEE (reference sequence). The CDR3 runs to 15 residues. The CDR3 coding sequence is TGTGCCAGCAGCTCCCCGGGACTAGCGTCGAATGAGCAGTTCTTC. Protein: CASSSPGLASNEQFF.

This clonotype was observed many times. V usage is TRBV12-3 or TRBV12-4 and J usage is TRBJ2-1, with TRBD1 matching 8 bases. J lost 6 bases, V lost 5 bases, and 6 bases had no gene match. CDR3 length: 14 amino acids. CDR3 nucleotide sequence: TGTGCCAGCAGTAACCCCGGGACAGGCAATGAGCAGTTCTTC. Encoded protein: CASSNPGTGNEQFF.

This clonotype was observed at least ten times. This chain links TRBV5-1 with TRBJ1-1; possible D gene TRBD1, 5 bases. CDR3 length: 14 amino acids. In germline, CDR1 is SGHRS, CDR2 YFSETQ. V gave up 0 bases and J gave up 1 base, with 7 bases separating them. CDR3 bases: TGCGCCAGCAGCTTGGAGGGGACGAACACTGAAGCTTTCTTT. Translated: CASSLEGTNTEAFF.

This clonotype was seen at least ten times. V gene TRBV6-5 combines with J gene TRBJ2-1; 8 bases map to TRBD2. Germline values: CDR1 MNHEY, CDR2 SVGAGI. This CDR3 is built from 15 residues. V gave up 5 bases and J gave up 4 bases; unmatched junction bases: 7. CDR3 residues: CASSPREDGYNEQFF. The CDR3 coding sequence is TGTGCCAGCAGTCCGCGGGAGGACGGATACAATGAGCAGTTCTTC.

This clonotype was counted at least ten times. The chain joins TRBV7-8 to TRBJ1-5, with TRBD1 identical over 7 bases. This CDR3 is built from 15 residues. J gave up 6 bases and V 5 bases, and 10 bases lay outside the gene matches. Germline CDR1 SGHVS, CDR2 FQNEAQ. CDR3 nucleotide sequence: TGTGCCAGCAGCCCCGGGACAGTCCACGGTCAGCCCCAGCATTTT. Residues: CASSPGTVHGQPQHF.

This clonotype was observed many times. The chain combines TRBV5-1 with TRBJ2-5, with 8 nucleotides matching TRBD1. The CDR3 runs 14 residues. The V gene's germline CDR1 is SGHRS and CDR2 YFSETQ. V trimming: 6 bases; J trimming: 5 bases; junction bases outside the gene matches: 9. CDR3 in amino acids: CASNTGTGRETQYF. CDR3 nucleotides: TGCGCCAGCAACACCGGGACAGGTCGGGAGACCCAGTACTTC.

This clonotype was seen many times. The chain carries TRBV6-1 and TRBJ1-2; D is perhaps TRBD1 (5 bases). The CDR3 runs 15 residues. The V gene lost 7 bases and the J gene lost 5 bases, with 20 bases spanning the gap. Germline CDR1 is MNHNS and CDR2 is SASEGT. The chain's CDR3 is CASIPGGIQGYGYTF. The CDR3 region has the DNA TGTGCCAGCATCCCTGGCGGAATCCAGGGATATGGCTACACCTTC.